Listed below are T cell receptor beta chains from one sample, sequenced in a study of T-cell memory formation after mild COVID-19. One entry per CDR3 protein, called by TCRdb with MiXCR from the 5' RACE reads. Counted here are roughly 550,000 distinct CDR3 sequences, roughly 22% occurring once; the ten biggest clones make up roughly an eighth. Sequencing was done on a sample of PBMCs or a T cell subset sorted from them (not recorded which). These TCRs come from an adult woman who had mild COVID-19 (a few samples of this study predate the infection). Cell type and time point are not known. CDR3s include the opening cysteine and the closing phenylalanine or tryptophan. The order of the fields is D gene, J gene, V gene, clone size, CDR3 length, CDR3 protein, CDR3 DNA. D genes are given only for firm matches. Some rows have no size entry. The others give once, few or many, or a class for an expanded clone.

d_gene: TRBD2
j_gene: TRBJ2-7
v_gene: TRBV7-8
abundance: few
len: 15
CDR3aa: CASSLASSGGYEQYF
CDR3nt: TGTGCCAGCAGCTTAGCGAGTAGCGGGGGTTACGAGCAGTACTTC

d_gene: .
j_gene: TRBJ1-2
v_gene: TRBV29-1
abundance: .
len: 15
CDR3aa: CSVEIQGGNAYGYTF
CDR3nt: TGCAGCGTTGAAATCCAGGGAGGCAATGCCTATGGCTACACCTTC

d_gene: TRBD2
j_gene: TRBJ2-1
v_gene: TRBV7-6
abundance: .
len: 18
CDR3aa: CASSLGRDVPGLAGEQFF
CDR3nt: TGTGCCAGCAGCTTAGGCAGAGATGTGCCGGGACTAGCGGGAGAGCAGTTCTTC

d_gene: TRBD2
j_gene: TRBJ2-5
v_gene: TRBV28
abundance: many
len: 18
CDR3aa: CASSLMGAAGGPQETQYF
CDR3nt: TGTGCCAGCAGTCTTATGGGGGCGGCGGGAGGGCCCCAAGAGACCCAGTACTTC

d_gene: .
j_gene: TRBJ1-1
v_gene: TRBV12-3/TRBV12-4
abundance: .
len: 14
CDR3aa: CASSLRQGYTEAFF
CDR3nt: TGTGCCAGCAGTTTGCGGCAGGGATACACTGAAGCTTTCTTT

d_gene: .
j_gene: TRBJ1-2
v_gene: TRBV6-4
abundance: few
len: 12
CDR3aa: CASSVQGYGYTF
CDR3nt: TGTGCCAGCAGTGTTCAGGGCTATGGCTACACCTTC

d_gene: .
j_gene: TRBJ1-5
v_gene: TRBV7-9
abundance: .
len: 14
CDR3aa: CASSLSTVNQPQHF
CDR3nt: TGTGCCAGCAGCTTATCGACAGTCAATCAGCCCCAGCATTTT

d_gene: TRBD1
j_gene: TRBJ2-3
v_gene: TRBV5-6
abundance: .
len: 15
CDR3aa: CASSTSDRATDTQYF
CDR3nt: TGTGCCAGCAGCACCTCGGACAGGGCCACAGATACGCAGTATTTT

d_gene: .
j_gene: TRBJ1-2
v_gene: TRBV12-3/TRBV12-4
abundance: few
len: 11
CDR3aa: CASGEIGGYTF
CDR3nt: TGTGCCAGCGGGGAGATTGGAGGCTACACCTTC

d_gene: .
j_gene: TRBJ1-4
v_gene: TRBV7-2
abundance: .
len: 17
CDR3aa: CASSPGMAGTSNEKLFF
CDR3nt: TGTGCCAGCAGCCCCGGGATGGCCGGGACCTCTAATGAAAAACTGTTTTTT

d_gene: .
j_gene: TRBJ1-6
v_gene: TRBV20-1
abundance: .
len: 15
CDR3aa: CSAPDGSSYNSPLHF
CDR3nt: TGCAGTGCTCCGGACGGGAGCTCCTATAATTCACCCCTCCACTTT

d_gene: TRBD1
j_gene: TRBJ2-7
v_gene: TRBV28
abundance: .
len: 16
CDR3aa: CASSQRPGQSIWEQYF
CDR3nt: TGTGCCAGCAGTCAACGCCCGGGACAGAGTATTTGGGAGCAGTACTTC

d_gene: .
j_gene: TRBJ1-2
v_gene: TRBV12-3/TRBV12-4
abundance: many
len: 12
CDR3aa: CASSPGPYGYTF
CDR3nt: TGTGCCAGCAGTCCGGGGCCCTATGGCTACACCTTC

d_gene: .
j_gene: TRBJ1-1
v_gene: TRBV9
abundance: few
len: 11
CDR3aa: CASRLGPGAFF
CDR3nt: TGTGCCAGCAGATTAGGACCAGGGGCTTTCTTT

d_gene: .
j_gene: TRBJ2-1
v_gene: TRBV10-3
abundance: .
len: 12
CDR3aa: CAIRDSDNEQFF
CDR3nt: TGTGCCATCAGGGACTCCGACAATGAGCAGTTCTTC

d_gene: .
j_gene: TRBJ2-1
v_gene: TRBV4-2
abundance: .
len: 15
CDR3aa: CASSRAGSGHNEQFF
CDR3nt: TGTGCCAGCAGTCGAGCAGGGTCGGGCCACAATGAGCAGTTCTTC

d_gene: .
j_gene: TRBJ2-4
v_gene: TRBV7-6
abundance: few
len: 13
CDR3aa: CASSPTGGDIQYF
CDR3nt: TGTGCCAGCAGCCCCACAGGAGGGGACATTCAGTACTTC

d_gene: .
j_gene: TRBJ2-1
v_gene: TRBV6-5
abundance: .
len: 15
CDR3aa: CASSYLDSSSNEQFF
CDR3nt: TGTGCCAGCAGTTATCTCGACTCGAGCAGCAATGAGCAGTTCTTC

d_gene: .
j_gene: TRBJ1-1
v_gene: TRBV6-5
abundance: few
len: 15
CDR3aa: CASSYTATGVTEAFF
CDR3nt: TGTGCCAGCAGTTACACGGCGACCGGGGTCACTGAAGCTTTCTTT

d_gene: .
j_gene: TRBJ1-2
v_gene: TRBV4-1
abundance: few
len: 14
CDR3aa: CASSRGRTTDGYTF
CDR3nt: TGCGCCAGCAGCCGGGGCAGAACTACGGATGGCTACACCTTC

d_gene: TRBD1
j_gene: TRBJ1-1
v_gene: TRBV5-1
abundance: .
len: 15
CDR3aa: CASSLEGDSGTEAFF
CDR3nt: TGCGCCAGCAGCTTGGAGGGGGACAGCGGCACTGAAGCTTTCTTT

d_gene: TRBD2
j_gene: TRBJ2-2
v_gene: TRBV12-3/TRBV12-4
abundance: few
len: 19
CDR3aa: CASSSLSGGLGSNTGELFF
CDR3nt: TGTGCCAGCAGTTCCCTAAGCGGGGGGCTCGGATCGAACACCGGGGAGCTGTTTTTT

d_gene: .
j_gene: TRBJ2-7
v_gene: TRBV12-3/TRBV12-4
abundance: few
len: 13
CDR3aa: CASSLPGLDEQYF
CDR3nt: TGTGCCAGCAGTTTACCAGGGCTTGACGAGCAGTACTTC

d_gene: .
j_gene: TRBJ2-5
v_gene: TRBV2
abundance: few
len: 14
CDR3aa: CASSERQTQETQYF
CDR3nt: TGTGCCAGCAGTGAACGGCAGACACAAGAGACCCAGTACTTC

d_gene: .
j_gene: TRBJ1-1
v_gene: TRBV11-3
abundance: few
len: 14
CDR3aa: CASSNRQDLTEAFF
CDR3nt: TGTGCCAGCAGCAATCGACAGGATTTGACTGAAGCTTTCTTT

d_gene: .
j_gene: TRBJ2-7
v_gene: TRBV20-1
abundance: .
len: 13
CDR3aa: CSARGGQAREQYF
CDR3nt: TGCAGTGCTAGAGGAGGACAAGCTCGAGAGCAGTACTTC

d_gene: .
j_gene: TRBJ2-5
v_gene: TRBV7-2
abundance: .
len: 14
CDR3aa: CASSLASGQGTQYF
CDR3nt: TGTGCCAGCAGCTTAGCTAGCGGCCAAGGGACCCAGTACTTC

d_gene: .
j_gene: TRBJ1-4
v_gene: TRBV12-3/TRBV12-4
abundance: .
len: 16
CDR3aa: CASSLPVGRGDEKLFF
CDR3nt: TGTGCCAGCAGTCTCCCTGTCGGGAGGGGCGACGAAAAACTGTTTTTT

d_gene: .
j_gene: TRBJ2-1
v_gene: TRBV9
abundance: .
len: 15
CDR3aa: CASSAEGVLYNEQFF
CDR3nt: TGTGCCAGCAGCGCAGAGGGGGTTTTATACAATGAGCAGTTCTTC

d_gene: .
j_gene: TRBJ1-4
v_gene: TRBV5-6
abundance: .
len: 15
CDR3aa: CASSGTGREGEKLFF
CDR3nt: TGTGCCAGCAGCGGAACAGGCCGGGAGGGCGAAAAACTGTTTTTT

d_gene: TRBD1
j_gene: TRBJ2-7
v_gene: TRBV6-5
abundance: few
len: 15
CDR3aa: CASSYSDRVYYEQYF
CDR3nt: TGTGCCAGCAGTTACTCGGACAGGGTCTACTACGAGCAGTACTTC

d_gene: .
j_gene: TRBJ2-2
v_gene: TRBV24-1
abundance: many
len: 14
CDR3aa: CATSDSRVSGELFF
CDR3nt: TGTGCCACCAGTGATTCCAGGGTATCCGGGGAGCTGTTTTTT

d_gene: .
j_gene: TRBJ2-3
v_gene: TRBV6-5
abundance: few
len: 16
CDR3aa: CASSYKPPPGADTQYF
CDR3nt: TGTGCCAGCAGTTACAAACCCCCTCCCGGGGCAGATACGCAGTATTTT

d_gene: TRBD2
j_gene: TRBJ2-7
v_gene: TRBV12-3/TRBV12-4
abundance: .
len: 13
CDR3aa: CASSSGLASEQYF
CDR3nt: TGTGCCAGCAGTAGTGGACTAGCCTCCGAGCAGTACTTC

d_gene: TRBD2
j_gene: TRBJ2-5
v_gene: TRBV14
abundance: .
len: 16
CDR3aa: CASSQDSGRIRETQYF
CDR3nt: TGTGCCAGCAGCCAAGACAGCGGGAGGATCCGAGAGACCCAGTACTTC

d_gene: TRBD2
j_gene: TRBJ2-3
v_gene: TRBV2
abundance: .
len: 13
CDR3aa: CASTGTSGDTQYF
CDR3nt: TGTGCCAGCACAGGGACTAGCGGGGATACGCAGTATTTT

d_gene: TRBD2
j_gene: TRBJ2-1
v_gene: TRBV7-3
abundance: many
len: 13
CDR3aa: CASSLGLANEQFF
CDR3nt: TGTGCCAGCAGCTTGGGACTAGCCAATGAGCAGTTCTTC

d_gene: TRBD2
j_gene: TRBJ2-1
v_gene: TRBV11-2
abundance: .
len: 18
CDR3aa: CASSLWLAGGRSYNEQFF
CDR3nt: TGTGCCAGCAGCTTATGGCTAGCGGGGGGGCGGTCCTACAATGAGCAGTTCTTC

d_gene: .
j_gene: TRBJ1-6
v_gene: TRBV5-1
abundance: .
len: 14
CDR3aa: CASSPEDLGSPLHF
CDR3nt: TGCGCCAGCAGCCCGGAGGACTTAGGTTCACCCCTCCACTTT

d_gene: .
j_gene: TRBJ1-3
v_gene: TRBV6-6
abundance: few
len: 10
CDR3aa: CASRGNTIYF
CDR3nt: TGTGCCAGCAGAGGAAACACCATATATTTT

d_gene: .
j_gene: TRBJ1-1
v_gene: TRBV7-9
abundance: few
len: 16
CDR3aa: CASSLAVRLSDTEAFF
CDR3nt: TGTGCCAGCAGCTTAGCGGTACGGCTGTCAGACACTGAAGCTTTCTTT

d_gene: TRBD2
j_gene: TRBJ2-3
v_gene: TRBV6-5
abundance: few
len: 15
CDR3aa: CASSPAGPSTDTQYF
CDR3nt: TGTGCCAGCAGCCCAGCGGGACCTAGCACAGATACGCAGTATTTT

d_gene: TRBD1
j_gene: TRBJ2-3
v_gene: TRBV7-2
abundance: .
len: 19
CDR3aa: CASSPIPATGTGSTDTQYF
CDR3nt: TGTGCCAGCAGCCCGATCCCAGCGACCGGGACAGGGTCCACAGATACGCAGTATTTT

d_gene: .
j_gene: TRBJ1-6
v_gene: TRBV5-1
abundance: many
len: 13
CDR3aa: CASSLGTNSPLHF
CDR3nt: TGCGCCAGCAGCTTGGGAACCAATTCACCCCTCCACTTT

d_gene: TRBD2
j_gene: TRBJ2-5
v_gene: TRBV7-2
abundance: .
len: 19
CDR3aa: CASSLARLAGARYQETQYF
CDR3nt: TGTGCCAGCAGCTTAGCCCGGCTAGCGGGGGCTCGGTACCAAGAGACCCAGTACTTC

d_gene: .
j_gene: TRBJ2-3
v_gene: TRBV30
abundance: many
len: 15
CDR3aa: CAWSVRVSGTDTQYF
CDR3nt: TGTGCCTGGAGTGTTCGAGTTAGCGGCACAGATACGCAGTATTTT

d_gene: .
j_gene: TRBJ1-4
v_gene: TRBV15
abundance: .
len: 14
CDR3aa: CATSSRGPNEKLFF
CDR3nt: TGTGCCACCAGCAGCAGGGGTCCTAATGAAAAACTGTTTTTT

d_gene: TRBD2
j_gene: TRBJ2-1
v_gene: TRBV9
abundance: .
len: 16
CDR3aa: CASSPRSGVAYNEQFF
CDR3nt: TGTGCCAGCAGCCCAAGAAGCGGGGTTGCCTACAATGAGCAGTTCTTC

d_gene: .
j_gene: TRBJ1-1
v_gene: TRBV9
abundance: .
len: 14
CDR3aa: CASSVGAGLDEAFF
CDR3nt: TGTGCCAGCAGCGTGGGGGCGGGGTTGGATGAAGCTTTCTTT

d_gene: .
j_gene: TRBJ1-1
v_gene: TRBV18
abundance: .
len: 16
CDR3aa: CASSPGSVSMNTEAFF
CDR3nt: TGTGCCAGCTCACCTGGTAGCGTTTCGATGAACACTGAAGCTTTCTTT

d_gene: .
j_gene: TRBJ2-5
v_gene: TRBV13
abundance: few
len: 13
CDR3aa: CASSYRGGETQYF
CDR3nt: TGTGCCAGCAGCTACCGGGGAGGAGAGACCCAGTACTTC

d_gene: TRBD2
j_gene: TRBJ2-3
v_gene: TRBV6-5
abundance: .
len: 17
CDR3aa: CASSGLGLADLTDTQYF
CDR3nt: TGTGCCAGCAGCGGACTGGGACTAGCCGATTTGACAGATACGCAGTATTTT

d_gene: TRBD1
j_gene: TRBJ1-2
v_gene: TRBV29-1
abundance: .
len: 13
CDR3aa: CSVSTGPNYGYTF
CDR3nt: TGCAGCGTGTCGACAGGGCCGAACTATGGCTACACCTTC